This TCR beta chain was sequenced in a study of OX40 agonist ivuxolimab in advanced cancers. Germline V CDR1 and CDR2: MDHEN, SYDVKM. The ends lost 5 bases at V and 4 bases at J; junction bases unmatched: 5. The CDR3 sequence is 14 residues long. Clones were read by immunoSEQ multiplex PCR, and TCRdb kept only the in-frame ones, dropping some. The top ten hold 5% of the sample, which has around 70,000 clones, more than 75% seen once. The material was CD4+ or CD8+ T cells sorted from blood, obtained in a trial of the OX40 agonist ivuxolimab. The chain uses TRBV28 and TRBJ2-1; 7 bases are a match to TRBD1. The receptor was isolated from an adult with an advanced solid tumor such as melanoma, head and neck, liver or kidney cancer. CDR3 region: CASSILTGYNEQFF. CDR3 nucleotides: TGTGCCAGCAGTATACTGACAGGGTACAATGAGCAGTTCTTC.